This T cell receptor beta chain derives from a study of prognosis after radiotherapy for stage I lung cancer. Findings and limits, study-wide: Usage of TRBV and TRBJ genes reportedly differed between metastatic and non-metastatic patients.

Trimming pared 0 bases from V and 4 bases from J, leaving 11 bases between. Germline CDR1 and CDR2: SGHAT and FQNNGV. The CDR3 has 15 amino acids. Peripheral blood was collected in volumes of around 6 milliliters at each of two time points. To note about this clonotype: The antigen is undetermined.

Amplification of the TCR beta CDR3 (from genomic DNA) was done by two-round multiplex PCR. Used in first-round PCR were primers specific to each TRBV and TRBJ gene. TCRdb itself ran the multiplex PCR reads through MiXCR, one entry per CDR3 protein. The sample shows fewer than 35,000 distinct CDR3 sequences, roughly 52% of them seen only once. This TCR was sampled from a donor over 45 with non-small cell lung cancer. The chain links TRBV11-2 to TRBJ2-3; D not certain. The material sequenced was PBMCs, taken before or after stereotactic body radiation therapy (not recorded which). CDR3 protein: CASSLDPSPADTQYF. In nucleotides, the CDR3 is TGTGCCAGCAGCTTAGACCCTTCCCCCGCAGATACGCAGTATTTT.